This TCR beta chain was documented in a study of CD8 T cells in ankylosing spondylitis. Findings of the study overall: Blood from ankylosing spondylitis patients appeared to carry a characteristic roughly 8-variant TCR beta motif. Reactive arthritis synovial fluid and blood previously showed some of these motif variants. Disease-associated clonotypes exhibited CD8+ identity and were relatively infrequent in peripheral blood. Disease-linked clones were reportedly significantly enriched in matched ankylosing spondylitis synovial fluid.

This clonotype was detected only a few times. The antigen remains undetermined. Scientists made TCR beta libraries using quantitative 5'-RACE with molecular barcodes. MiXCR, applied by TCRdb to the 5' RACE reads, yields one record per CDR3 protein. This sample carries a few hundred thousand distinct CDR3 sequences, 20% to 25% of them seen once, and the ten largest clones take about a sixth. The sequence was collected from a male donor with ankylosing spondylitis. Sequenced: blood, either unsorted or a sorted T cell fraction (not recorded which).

The DNA for the CDR3 is TGTGCCACCAGAACGGAGCGGGAGAATGAGCAGTTCTTC. This encodes CATRTERENEQFF. The chain links TRBV24-1 to TRBJ2-1; 8 bases agree with TRBD2. The germline V gene encodes CDR1 KGHDR and CDR2 SFDVKD. The V gene end was trimmed by 7 bases and the J gene end by 7 bases; junction bases not matched to a gene: 5. This CDR3 is built from 13 residues.